These T cell receptor beta chains were read from a single sample in a study of blood T cell repertoires in COVID-19. Profiling relied on immunoSEQ multiplex PCR, and the TCRdb table lists in-frame clones only, not all of them. This table holds some 60,000 clones, about four fifths found once. Specimen: peripheral blood. These TCRs come from a woman of 80 years or more with acute or convalescent COVID-19. CDR3s include the opening cysteine and the closing phenylalanine or tryptophan. The order of the fields is clone size, D gene, V gene, J gene, CDR3 DNA, CDR3 protein. The D gene is left open where the match is weak. Expanded clones are given a class, and other clones once, few, many or no size at all.

once	.	TRBV29-1	TRBJ1-2	TGCAGCGTCCCAGGACAGATTGAAAACTATGGCTACACCTTC	CSVPGQIENYGYTF
few	.	TRBV29-1	TRBJ1-2	TGCAGCGCTTCAGGAGGGTATGGCTACACCTTC	CSASGGYGYTF
.	TRBD2	TRBV6-5	TRBJ2-1	TGTGCCAGCAGTTATCGTGGCGGGGGGGCCAATGAGCAGTTCTTC	CASSYRGGGANEQFF
.	TRBD2	TRBV6-2/TRBV6-3	TRBJ2-7	TGTGCCAGCAGTTACAGGTCAGCCCCACTACTAGCGGGAGGGCCCTACGAGCAGTACTTC	CASSYRSAPLLAGGPYEQYF
.	.	TRBV7-2	TRBJ1-6	TGTGCCAGCAGCTACAGTAATTCACCCCTCCACTTT	CASSYSNSPLHF
.	.	TRBV30	TRBJ1-6	TGTGCCTGGAGTGTCCGGGTCAGTGAGGATTCACCCCTCCACTTT	CAWSVRVSEDSPLHF
.	TRBD2	TRBV28	TRBJ2-4	TGTGCCAGCAGCCTAGCGGGAGTGGCCAAAAACATTCAGTACTTC	CASSLAGVAKNIQYF
.	TRBD1	TRBV18	TRBJ2-7	TGTGCCAGCTCACCACCGGGACAGGGGGCCTACGAGCAGTACTTC	CASSPPGQGAYEQYF
.	.	TRBV6-2/TRBV6-3	TRBJ1-2	TGTGCCAGCAGTCCCGGGACTTATGGCTACACCTTC	CASSPGTYGYTF
.	TRBD2	TRBV7-2	TRBJ2-1	TGTGCCAGCAGCTTCGGTCTAGCGGGGGGAGACAATGAGCAGTTCTTC	CASSFGLAGGDNEQFF
.	TRBD1	TRBV9	TRBJ1-6	TGTGCCAGCAGCGCTGAGACAGGGGCCTTATCACCCCTCCACTTT	CASSAETGALSPLHF
few	TRBD1	TRBV30	TRBJ1-1	TGTGCCTGGAGTGCCGGGACAGGGGTATCCACTGAAGCTTTCTTT	CAWSAGTGVSTEAFF
large	TRBD1	TRBV6-5	TRBJ2-3	TGTGCCAGCAGTTACGGACAGGGCCGCACAGATACGCAGTATTTT	CASSYGQGRTDTQYF
.	.	TRBV5-6	TRBJ1-6	TGTGCCAGCAGCTTGGTTCTAGGGGGTTCGGCAGGTTCACCCCTCCACTTT	CASSLVLGGSAGSPLHF
.	TRBD1	TRBV6-4	TRBJ1-2	TGTGCCAGCACCGGACAGGGTTCCAACTATGGCTACACCTTC	CASTGQGSNYGYTF
.	.	TRBV28	TRBJ2-5	TGTGCCAGCAGTTTAAGTACGGAGGGGCGGGATGAAGAGACCCAGTACTTC	CASSLSTEGRDEETQYF
.	.	TRBV19	TRBJ1-4	TGTGCCAGCGGTAAGGGAGCAACTAATGAAAAACTGTTTTTT	CASGKGATNEKLFF
.	.	TRBV6-2/TRBV6-3	TRBJ1-2	TGTGCCAGCAGCCGGTTCGGAGCAGCTAACTATGGCTACACCTTC	CASSRFGAANYGYTF
.	.	TRBV6-5	TRBJ1-2	TGTGCCAGCAGCGGATTTTCGGGGGGCTACACCTTC	CASSGFSGGYTF
.	.	TRBV3-1/TRBV3-2	TRBJ2-2	TGTGCCAGCAGCCTCGCAGCGAACACCGGGGAGCTGTTTTTT	CASSLAANTGELFF
.	TRBD1	TRBV6-5	TRBJ1-6	TGTGCCAGCCTACGGACAGGGGGATTTTCACCCCTCCACTTT	CASLRTGGFSPLHF
.	TRBD1	TRBV6-1	TRBJ2-2	TGTGCCAGCAGTGACCACAGGGGTCGAATTACCGGGGAGCTGTTTTTT	CASSDHRGRITGELFF
.	TRBD1	TRBV5-1	TRBJ1-4	TGCGCCAGCAGCTTGTACGACAGGGTGGGTGAAAAACTGTTTTTT	CASSLYDRVGEKLFF
.	TRBD1	TRBV7-2	TRBJ1-1	TGTGCCAGCAGCCTAACGGGACAGTCCGTAATGAACACTGAAGCTTTCTTT	CASSLTGQSVMNTEAFF
.	TRBD2	TRBV18	TRBJ2-2	TGTGCCAGCTCAACCACGACTAGCGGGAATTTCCGGGAGCTGTTTTTT	CASSTTTSGNFRELFF
.	TRBD1	TRBV7-2	TRBJ1-5	TGTGCCAGCAGCCGGGACAGGGGCAATCAGCCCCAGCATTTT	CASSRDRGNQPQHF
.	TRBD1	TRBV4-3	TRBJ2-2	TGCGCCAGCAGCCAAGTCAGGACAGGGGGCGCGGGGTACACCGGGGAGCTGTTTTTT	CASSQVRTGGAGYTGELFF
.	TRBD1	TRBV5-1	TRBJ1-3	TGCGCCAGCAGCTTGGGGCGCCACAGGGGGGCCTTCTCTGGAAACACCATATATTTT	CASSLGRHRGAFSGNTIYF
.	.	TRBV12-3/TRBV12-4	TRBJ1-2	TGTGCCAGCAGTCAGAGAGGAGGCTACACCTTC	CASSQRGGYTF
.	TRBD2	TRBV3-1/TRBV3-2	TRBJ2-3	TGTGCCAGCAGCCAAATCCAGCGGGAGGGCGGGGGAGATACGCAGTATTTT	CASSQIQREGGGDTQYF
.	TRBD1	TRBV2	TRBJ1-6	TGTGCCAGCAGTGGACAGGGTCTCAATTCACCCCTCCACTTT	CASSGQGLNSPLHF
.	.	TRBV6-5	TRBJ1-2	TGTGCCAGCACCCTGGGACAAACCTATGGCTACACCTTC	CASTLGQTYGYTF
.	TRBD1	TRBV6-4	TRBJ2-3	TGTGCCAGCAGTGACTCGCCAGGGGGAGCAGATACGCAGTATTTT	CASSDSPGGADTQYF
once	TRBD1	TRBV30	TRBJ1-4	TGTGCCGCGGGGGGGACAGGCAATGAAAAACTGTTTTTT	CAAGGTGNEKLFF
.	TRBD1	TRBV5-1	TRBJ1-4	TGCGCCAGCAGCCGGCGGACAGGGGCGGTGGCCACTAATGAAAAACTGTTTTTT	CASSRRTGAVATNEKLFF
once	.	TRBV7-9	TRBJ1-5	TGTGCCAGCACCGTTTCGGGGGGGAGGGAGCCCCAGCATTTT	CASTVSGGREPQHF
.	.	TRBV7-8	TRBJ2-3	TGTGCCAGCAGCGAATTCACCTACACAGATACGCAGTATTTT	CASSEFTYTDTQYF
.	.	TRBV27	TRBJ1-5	TGTGCCAGCAGTTCGTTAGGTGGTCAGGGAGGGCAGCCCCAGCATTTT	CASSSLGGQGGQPQHF
.	.	TRBV10-1	TRBJ2-3	TGCGCCAGCAGTGAGCGGCGGGGTCTCACAGATACGCAGTATTTT	CASSERRGLTDTQYF
.	TRBD1	TRBV30	TRBJ1-4	TGTGCCTGGAGTGGACAGGGTACTAATGAAAAACTGTTTTTT	CAWSGQGTNEKLFF
.	TRBD1	TRBV9	TRBJ2-2	TGTGCCAGCAGCCTTAGACAGGGGAAGATAGCCGGGGAGCTGTTTTTT	CASSLRQGKIAGELFF
.	TRBD1	TRBV3-1/TRBV3-2	TRBJ1-2	TGTGCCAGCAGCAAGCGGGGGGGACAGTCGAGAGCTGGCTATGGCTACACCTTC	CASSKRGGQSRAGYGYTF
once	TRBD1	TRBV2	TRBJ2-2	TGTGCCAGCACCTTGGGACAGGGGGCGAACACCGGGGAGCTGTTTTTT	CASTLGQGANTGELFF
.	.	TRBV18	TRBJ2-3	TGTGCCAGCTCACCACCGCGACAGGGCACAGATACGCAGTATTTT	CASSPPRQGTDTQYF
.	TRBD1	TRBV28	TRBJ2-3	TGTGCCAGCAGCCCCGGGACAGGGAAGAGGAGGGATACGCAGTATTTT	CASSPGTGKRRDTQYF
.	.	TRBV5-1	TRBJ2-7	TGCGCCAGCAGCTTGGGGCCGCCATCCTACGAGCAGTACTTC	CASSLGPPSYEQYF
.	.	TRBV9	TRBJ1-2	TGTGCCAGCAGCGCTGGGGGAAGACAGGTATGGGGCTACACCTTC	CASSAGGRQVWGYTF
.	TRBD2	TRBV5-4	TRBJ2-2	TGTGCCAGCAGCATCGGGGGGGTAATTAGCGGGAGGAATGCCGGGGAGCTGTTTTTT	CASSIGGVISGRNAGELFF
few	TRBD2	TRBV28	TRBJ2-1	TGTGCCAGCAGTTTAGGACTAGCGGGAGCGACAAGCTCCTACAATGAGCAGTTCTTC	CASSLGLAGATSSYNEQFF
.	TRBD2	TRBV6-5	TRBJ2-7	TGTGCCGCCGGGGGGGGCGGGGGCCCCTACGAGCAGTACTTC	CAAGGGGGPYEQYF
.	.	TRBV14	TRBJ2-1	TGTGCCAGCAGCCTTTCAGGAATGACGGTGTGGAATGAGCAGTTCTTC	CASSLSGMTVWNEQFF
few	TRBD1	TRBV7-8	TRBJ1-1	TGTGCCAGCAGCTTAGTTCAGGGGGTGAACACTGAAGCTTTCTTT	CASSLVQGVNTEAFF
.	TRBD2	TRBV30	TRBJ2-5	TGTGCCTGGAGTCCCCCCAGCGGGAGGGCCCTTATACCCCAAGAGACCCAGTACTTC	CAWSPPSGRALIPQETQYF
.	.	TRBV7-8	TRBJ1-6	TGTGCCAGCAGCCTTCAGGTACCCCCCCTCCACTTT	CASSLQVPPLHF
.	.	TRBV4-3	TRBJ1-2	TGCGCCAGCAGCCGCTGGGAGGGGGTGGCCGGCTACACCTTC	CASSRWEGVAGYTF